This TCR beta chain came from a study of tumour-infiltrating T cells in Burkitt lymphoma. Study-wide context: Survival, overall and progression-free, tracked with productive clonality.

The data were produced by immunoSEQ multiplex PCR, yet TCRdb's version contains in-frame clones alone and is incomplete. The table has 500 or so clones, roughly 10% seen once. The V end was cut by 3 bases, the J end by 6 bases, with 11 bases between. Germline lookup yields CDR1 KGHSH and CDR2 LQKENI. This CDR3 is built from 13 residues. The sample comprised tumor tissue. J is TRBJ1-2 and V is TRBV18; no reliable D call. The clonotype comes from a human donor with diffuse large B-cell lymphoma. Some clones in this sample may be carry-over from other donors' samples. For the CDR3, the DNA is TGTGCCAGCTCACCCCCGATAGGGAATGGCTACACCTTC. As protein: CASSPPIGNGYTF.